The clone carrying this T cell receptor beta chain was detected a few times. Relative to the germline gene, one junction end is altered; a read error may explain this. This entry comes from a study of metastatic and nonmetastatic thyroid tumors. Per the germline V gene, CDR1 is LNHDA and CDR2 is SQIVND (reference sequence). This CDR3 has 15 residues. TCRdb used MiXCR to call clones anew from the PCR reads. The repertoire holds roughly 75,000 clones, with approximately 12% as singletons. Patients had received no treatment of any kind before thyroid surgery. The rearrangement joins TRBV19 to TRBJ1-3; D perhaps matches TRBD1 (5 bases). The sample comprised tumor tissue. The receptor comes from a female donor with papillary thyroid cancer or a benign thyroid nodule (not recorded which). Some clones in this sample may be carry-over from other donors' samples. The CDR3 DNA reads as TGTGCCAGTAGTGAGGGACCCAACTCTGGAAGCACCATATATTTT. This gives the protein CASSEGPNSGSTIYF.